A selection of T cell receptor beta chains follows, all from one sample in a study of post-analysis software for immune sequencing data. One entry per CDR3 protein results from TCRdb running MiXCR on the PCR reads. The sample shows hundreds of thousands of distinct CDR3 sequences, around 44% of them seen only once. Source material: blood. These receptors all stem from a girl under 18 with multiple sclerosis. CDR3s include the opening cysteine and the closing phenylalanine or tryptophan. A D gene is named only where the DNA matches it firmly. Clone size is stated in some rows and not others, as once, few, many or a class when expanded.

v_gene: TRBV7-9
d_gene: TRBD1
j_gene: TRBJ1-2
abundance: .
CDR3nt: TGTGCCAGCAGCCCCAATGACAGGGTCGACCCCTATGGCTACACCTTC
CDR3aa: CASSPNDRVDPYGYTF

v_gene: TRBV10-3
d_gene: .
j_gene: TRBJ1-5
abundance: few
CDR3nt: TGTGCCGCCCGGGACGGCGCTCTTCAGCCCCAGCATTTT
CDR3aa: CAARDGALQPQHF

v_gene: TRBV24-1
d_gene: .
j_gene: TRBJ1-1
abundance: .
CDR3nt: TGTGCCACCAGTGAGCTCCCAGGGAGTAGGGCTTTCTTT
CDR3aa: CATSELPGSRAFF

v_gene: TRBV12-3/TRBV12-4
d_gene: .
j_gene: TRBJ1-1
abundance: .
CDR3nt: TGTGCCAGCAGTCACCGGGACCTTTTTGAGGCTTTCTTT
CDR3aa: CASSHRDLFEAFF

v_gene: TRBV12-3/TRBV12-4
d_gene: .
j_gene: TRBJ1-2
abundance: few
CDR3nt: TGTGCCAGCAGTCCCGGGACCTTATACTACACCTTC
CDR3aa: CASSPGTLYYTF

v_gene: TRBV20-1
d_gene: TRBD1
j_gene: TRBJ2-7
abundance: .
CDR3nt: TGCAGTGCTAGGACAGGGGGCTTCGAGCAGTACTTC
CDR3aa: CSARTGGFEQYF

v_gene: TRBV6-6
d_gene: .
j_gene: TRBJ1-2
abundance: few
CDR3nt: TGTGCCAGCAGTTACTCGAACGAGTATGGCTACACCTTC
CDR3aa: CASSYSNEYGYTF

v_gene: TRBV12-3/TRBV12-4
d_gene: TRBD2
j_gene: TRBJ2-3
abundance: few
CDR3nt: TGTGCCAGCAGTACCGTCGGTAGCGGGATTCAAGATACGCAGTATTTT
CDR3aa: CASSTVGSGIQDTQYF

v_gene: TRBV20-1
d_gene: TRBD2
j_gene: TRBJ2-3
abundance: .
CDR3nt: TGCAGTGCTCGCCCTTCTAGCGGGGGAGGCACAGATACGCAGTATTTT
CDR3aa: CSARPSSGGGTDTQYF

v_gene: TRBV5-6
d_gene: .
j_gene: TRBJ2-3
abundance: few
CDR3nt: TGTGCCAGCAGCCAGGGACTTACAGATACGCAGTATTTT
CDR3aa: CASSQGLTDTQYF

v_gene: TRBV5-5
d_gene: TRBD2
j_gene: TRBJ2-7
abundance: .
CDR3nt: TGTGCCAGCATCGCTAGCGGCTCCTACGAGCAGTACTTC
CDR3aa: CASIASGSYEQYF

v_gene: TRBV6-4
d_gene: TRBD2
j_gene: TRBJ2-3
abundance: once
CDR3nt: TGTGCCAGCAGTGAAGCTAGCGGGCCCACAGATACGCAGTATTTT
CDR3aa: CASSEASGPTDTQYF

v_gene: TRBV5-1
d_gene: .
j_gene: TRBJ2-5
abundance: .
CDR3nt: TGCGCCAGCAGGTTCCTCGGGGGATTAGAGACCCAGTACTTC
CDR3aa: CASRFLGGLETQYF

v_gene: TRBV29-1
d_gene: TRBD1
j_gene: TRBJ2-7
abundance: few
CDR3nt: TGCAGCGTCCGAACCGGGACAGTCTCACGTCAGTACTTC
CDR3aa: CSVRTGTVSRQYF

v_gene: TRBV11-3
d_gene: TRBD1
j_gene: TRBJ2-3
abundance: .
CDR3nt: TGTGCCAGCAGCCCCCGGGACAGGGCGAGAGATACGCAGTATTTT
CDR3aa: CASSPRDRARDTQYF

v_gene: TRBV20-1
d_gene: .
j_gene: TRBJ2-5
abundance: .
CDR3nt: TGCAGTGCGGTCCCTGACACGCGGTTCGAGACCCAGTACTTC
CDR3aa: CSAVPDTRFETQYF

v_gene: TRBV5-1
d_gene: TRBD1
j_gene: TRBJ2-5
abundance: .
CDR3nt: TGCGCCAGCAGAGAAGGGACAGCAGAGACCCAGTACTTC
CDR3aa: CASREGTAETQYF

v_gene: TRBV5-1
d_gene: .
j_gene: TRBJ2-7
abundance: .
CDR3nt: TGCGCCAGCAGAATAGCTAGCGCGCTTAACTCCTACGAGCAGTACTTC
CDR3aa: CASRIASALNSYEQYF

v_gene: TRBV20-1
d_gene: .
j_gene: TRBJ1-2
abundance: few
CDR3nt: TGCAGTGCTAGAGGGACGGCAGGGACCAACTATGGCTACACCTTC
CDR3aa: CSARGTAGTNYGYTF

v_gene: TRBV30
d_gene: .
j_gene: TRBJ1-2
abundance: .
CDR3nt: TGTGCCTGGAGTCCCCTTATTGGCTACACCTTC
CDR3aa: CAWSPLIGYTF

v_gene: TRBV7-8
d_gene: .
j_gene: TRBJ2-5
abundance: .
CDR3nt: TGTGCCAGCAGCTTTGATCGGCCAGGGGGGTCGGAAGAGACCCAGTACTTC
CDR3aa: CASSFDRPGGSEETQYF

v_gene: TRBV30
d_gene: .
j_gene: TRBJ2-6
abundance: .
CDR3nt: TGTGCCTGGAAAGGGGACCTCTCTGGGGCCAACGTCCTGACTTTC
CDR3aa: CAWKGDLSGANVLTF

v_gene: TRBV3-1
d_gene: .
j_gene: TRBJ2-7
abundance: few
CDR3nt: TGTGCCAGCAGCCAAGAGAACAGGGCCTACGAGCAGTACTTC
CDR3aa: CASSQENRAYEQYF

v_gene: TRBV12-3/TRBV12-4
d_gene: .
j_gene: TRBJ2-1
abundance: .
CDR3nt: TGTGCCAGCAGTTTGGGGATTGGTGGGCAGTTCTTC
CDR3aa: CASSLGIGGQFF

v_gene: TRBV18
d_gene: .
j_gene: TRBJ2-7
abundance: .
CDR3nt: TGTGCCAGCCCACTACAAGGGGGGGGATCCTACGAGCAGTACTTC
CDR3aa: CASPLQGGGSYEQYF

v_gene: TRBV4-2
d_gene: TRBD2
j_gene: TRBJ2-3
abundance: .
CDR3nt: TGTGCCAGCAGCCAACCACAGCTCCGGGGGGGCCCCTTGGATACGCAGTATTTT
CDR3aa: CASSQPQLRGGPLDTQYF

v_gene: TRBV20-1
d_gene: TRBD2
j_gene: TRBJ2-5
abundance: once
CDR3nt: TGCAGTGCTAGTGCAGCGGGGGGGCCGGGCCAGTACTTC
CDR3aa: CSASAAGGPGQYF

v_gene: TRBV6-1
d_gene: .
j_gene: TRBJ2-7
abundance: .
CDR3nt: TGTGCCAGCAGTGGTTACGTCCCCTCCTACGAGCAGTACTTC
CDR3aa: CASSGYVPSYEQYF

v_gene: TRBV24-1
d_gene: .
j_gene: TRBJ2-1
abundance: few
CDR3nt: TGTGCCACCAGTTCGGACAGCCTCACGTTTAATGAGCAGTTCTTC
CDR3aa: CATSSDSLTFNEQFF

v_gene: TRBV20-1
d_gene: .
j_gene: TRBJ2-7
abundance: few
CDR3nt: TGCAGTGCTAGACGGGGATTCAAGTACGAGCAGTACTTC
CDR3aa: CSARRGFKYEQYF

v_gene: TRBV20-1
d_gene: TRBD2
j_gene: TRBJ2-7
abundance: .
CDR3nt: TGCAGTGCTAGAGATTACGGGAGGGCCGACGAGCAGTACTTC
CDR3aa: CSARDYGRADEQYF

v_gene: TRBV10-1
d_gene: .
j_gene: TRBJ2-4
abundance: .
CDR3nt: TGCGCCGCTCCCATCCCTGCACTAGTGTCGGCCAAAAACATTCAGTACTTC
CDR3aa: CAAPIPALVSAKNIQYF